These 3 T cell receptor beta chains originate from one sample sequenced in a study of blood T cell repertoires in COVID-19. Data came from immunoSEQ multiplex PCR; TCRdb stores just in-frame clones and leaves some out. This sample has 150,000 to 200,000 clones, with roughly 77% found just once. The sequenced sample consisted of peripheral blood. Source of these receptors: a woman aged 40 to 55 with COVID-19, enrolled during active disease.

The count of this clone is one. The chain couples TRBV5-1 to TRBJ1-2; possible D gene TRBD1, 6 bases. Germline assignment: CDR1 SGHRS and CDR2 YFSETQ. V was shortened by 0 bases and J by 2 bases, with 11 bases between the two germline ends. The length of the CDR3 is 15 residues. CDR3 protein: CASSLGQAVNYGYTF. DNA for the CDR3: TGCGCCAGCAGCTTGGGACAGGCTGTAAACTATGGCTACACCTTC.

The chain couples TRBV3-1 (or the pseudogene TRBV3-2) to TRBJ2-1; 10 bases are a match to TRBD2. V trimming: 0 bases; J trimming: 9 bases; junction bases outside the gene matches: 5. This CDR3 contains 15 residues. Germline-derived CDR1 and CDR2 are LGHDT and YNNKEL (reference sequence). CDR3 nucleotide sequence: TGTGCCAGCAGCCAAGATCCTAGCGGGGGTGTTGAGCAGTTCTTC. It encodes CASSQDPSGGVEQFF.

The V call is TRBV5-1, the J call TRBJ2-3; 10 nucleotides line up with TRBD2. The trim removed 4 bases at V and 4 bases at J, leaving 6 bases unmatched. Per germline, CDR1 SGHRS and CDR2 YFSETQ. The CDR3 covers 15 residues. The CDR3 spells CASSQSGGAPDTQYF. The CDR3 DNA is TGCGCCAGCAGCCAAAGCGGGGGGGCCCCAGATACGCAGTATTTT.